These 4 T cell receptor beta chains originate from one sample sequenced in a study of blood T cells in healthy people across ages. Primed by a sample-barcoded 5' primer and a J-beta primer mix, a second PCR proceeded for about 6 to 12 cycles. MiXCR, run by TCRdb on the 5' RACE reads, gives a single entry per CDR3 protein. The repertoire holds around 1,500,000 distinct CDR3 sequences, with approximately 40% as singletons. The sequenced sample was blood. These receptors all stem from a woman aged 18-29 years in good health.

The rearrangement links TRBV2 to TRBJ2-7; 16 bases are a match to TRBD2. The CDR3 has 19 amino acids. J lost 6 bases, V lost 9 bases, and 20 bases had no gene match. Germline CDR1 and CDR2: SNHLY and FYNNEI. Here the CDR3 reads CARTFGGLAGGTGSGEQYF. DNA of the CDR3: TGTGCCAGGACCTTCGGGGGACTAGCGGGAGGGACGGGGTCGGGCGAGCAGTACTTC.

Concerning this clonotype: The germline gene is not matched at one end of the junction; a read error may be the cause. The chain carries TRBV12-3 or TRBV12-4 and TRBJ2-4; TRBD2 matches at 8 bases. This CDR3 has 15 residues. The CDR3 region is CAGSLAGTRANIQYF. In nucleotides, the CDR3 is TGTGCCGGCAGTTTGGCCGGGACTAGAGCTAACATTCAGTACTTC.

The sample holds one count of this clonotype. V and J are TRBV10-2 and TRBJ2-5, with 11 bases matching TRBD2. The V and J ends lost 6 bases and 10 bases, in that order; junction bases with no gene match: 13. CDR3 length: 15 amino acids. The V gene's germline CDR1 is WSHSY and CDR2 SAAADI. Written as DNA, the CDR3 is TGCGCCAGCAGGGAGACTAGCGGGACCGTAGTGGGCCAGTACTTC. Its translation: CASRETSGTVVGQYF.

This chain joins TRBV7-9 and TRBJ2-1; D is undetermined. The CDR3 runs 16 residues. V was trimmed by 7 bases and J by 6 bases, leaving 22 bases between them. The germline CDR1 and CDR2 sequences are SEHNR and FQNEAQ (reference sequence). The CDR3 region is CASTSIRSGSLNEQFF. The CDR3 bases are TGTGCCAGCACCTCCATCCGTAGTGGGTCCCTCAATGAGCAGTTCTTC.